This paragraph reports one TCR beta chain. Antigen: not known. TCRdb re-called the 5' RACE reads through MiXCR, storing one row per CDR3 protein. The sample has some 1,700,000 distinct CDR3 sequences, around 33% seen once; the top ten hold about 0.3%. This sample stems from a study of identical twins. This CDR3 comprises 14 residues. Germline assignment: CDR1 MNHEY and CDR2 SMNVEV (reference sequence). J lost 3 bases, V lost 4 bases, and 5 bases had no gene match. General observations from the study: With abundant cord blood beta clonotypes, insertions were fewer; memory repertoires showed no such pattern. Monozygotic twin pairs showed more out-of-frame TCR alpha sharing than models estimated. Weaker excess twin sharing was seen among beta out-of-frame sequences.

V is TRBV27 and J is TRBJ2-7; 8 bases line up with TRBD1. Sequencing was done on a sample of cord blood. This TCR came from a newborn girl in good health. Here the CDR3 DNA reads TGTGCCAGCAGTTCCCGGACAGGGCACTACGAGCAGTACTTC. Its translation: CASSSRTGHYEQYF.